This is a list of T cell receptor beta chains from one sample in a study of blood T cell repertoires in COVID-19. Generated by immunoSEQ multiplex PCR, the TCRdb table keeps only in-frame clones and is missing some. The data hold around 94,000 clones, with around 87% observed a single time. Sequenced input: peripheral blood. These receptor sequences come from a man aged 50-59 years with active or convalescent COVID-19. Each CDR3 is given with its conserved first and last residue. D genes are given only for firm matches. Clone size appears in some rows only: once, few, many, or a class for an expanded clone.

>.|TRBD2|TRBV18|TRBJ2-3
TGTGCCAGCTCAGCCGGGGGGGCCCTGTGGGCAGATACGCAGTATTTT
CASSAGGALWADTQYF
>few|.|TRBV28|TRBJ1-3
TGTGCCAGCAGTCAACCCACAGGGACGGGAAACACCATATATTTT
CASSQPTGTGNTIYF
>.|.|TRBV28|TRBJ1-2
TGTGCCAGCGGTTCCGAGAGGGGCTACACCTTC
CASGSERGYTF
>.|.|TRBV29-1|TRBJ1-1
TGCAGCGTTGAGCGGTCGGGACTTCGGAGAGGGAACACTGAAGCTTTCTTT
CSVERSGLRRGNTEAFF
>.|TRBD1|TRBV18|TRBJ1-1
TGTGCCAGCTCACCGGGACAGCCGACCTTGAACACTGAAGCTTTCTTT
CASSPGQPTLNTEAFF
>.|TRBD1|TRBV28|TRBJ1-4
TGTGCCAGCAGTTCAGGGGGGTCTGGAGAAAAACTGTTTTTT
CASSSGGSGEKLFF
>.|TRBD1|TRBV7-2|TRBJ2-3
TGTGCCAGCAGCTTCGGACAGGGGTTCGATACGCAGTATTTT
CASSFGQGFDTQYF
>.|TRBD1|TRBV4-1|TRBJ2-3
TGCGCCAGCAGCCGAGGACAGGGGGCGTTCGCAGATACGCAGTATTTT
CASSRGQGAFADTQYF
>.|.|TRBV19|TRBJ2-2
TGTGCCAGTAGTATGAAAGGCCAGGGAGGCGGGGAGCTGTTTTTT
CASSMKGQGGGELFF
>.|TRBD1|TRBV27|TRBJ2-3
TGTGCCAGCAGTTTCCGGGACAGTAGCACAGATACGCAGTATTTT
CASSFRDSSTDTQYF
>.|.|TRBV20-1|TRBJ1-3
TGCAGTGCTAGTCCAGGGGCCTCTGGAAACACCATATATTTT
CSASPGASGNTIYF
>.|.|TRBV11-2|TRBJ1-2
TGTGCCAGCAGCTTGAGAACAGCGGGCTATGGCTACACCTTC
CASSLRTAGYGYTF
>few|TRBD1|TRBV19|TRBJ2-5
TGTGCCAGTAGTATAGATTTCACGACAGGGCGCCAGACCCAGTACTTC
CASSIDFTTGRQTQYF
>.|.|TRBV7-2|TRBJ1-1
TGTGCCAGCAGCTTCGGGGGGCGTTCGAGGGCTTTCTTT
CASSFGGRSRAFF
>.|.|TRBV6-5|TRBJ1-1
TGTGCCAGCAGTACCGAATCGGGGGTCGGAGCTTTCTTT
CASSTESGVGAFF
>.|.|TRBV11-1|TRBJ2-3
TGTGCCAGCAGCTTAGCGGGGTCCGGGGTTGTGGATACGCAGTATTTT
CASSLAGSGVVDTQYF
>.|.|TRBV6-5|TRBJ2-3
TGTGCCAGTAGGGGCACTAGCACAGATACGCAGTATTTT
CASRGTSTDTQYF
>.|.|TRBV6-5|TRBJ2-3
TGTGCCAGCAGTTACTCGCGGGGTGGGACAGATACGCAGTATTTT
CASSYSRGGTDTQYF
>.|.|TRBV19|TRBJ1-5
TGTGCCAGTAGGATTTCCGTTTCAGGGGCTCAGCCCCAGCATTTT
CASRISVSGAQPQHF
>once|.|TRBV6-6|TRBJ1-2
TGTGCCAGCAGCTGGCTACAGGGCAACTATGGCTACACCTTC
CASSWLQGNYGYTF
>.|.|TRBV5-8|TRBJ2-2
TGTGCCAGCAGCTTGGGCAGGGGCGGGGAGCTGTTTTTT
CASSLGRGGELFF
>few|TRBD2|TRBV27|TRBJ2-3
TGTGCCAGCAGTAAGGGAGGGTCAGATACGCAGTATTTT
CASSKGGSDTQYF
>.|.|TRBV7-9|TRBJ2-4
TGTGCCAGCAGTTCCGGGGCCAAAAACATTCAGTACTTC
CASSSGAKNIQYF
>.|.|TRBV7-2|TRBJ2-1
TGTGCCAGCAGCTTAGACAGGAGCTCCTACAATGAGCAGTTCTTC
CASSLDRSSYNEQFF
>.|.|TRBV20-1|TRBJ1-2
TGCAGTGAAGCAGGGAACGACGGCTACACCTTC
CSEAGNDGYTF
>.|.|TRBV18|TRBJ1-3
TGTGCCAGCTCACTCGATCCGGTTTTAAGCTCTGGAAACACCATATATTTT
CASSLDPVLSSGNTIYF
>.|.|TRBV19|TRBJ2-3
TGTGCCAGTAGTACCTTAGGAGCAGATACGCAGTATTTT
CASSTLGADTQYF
>.|.|TRBV28|TRBJ1-6
TGTGCCGGAAAAACAGGAAATAATTCACCCCTCCACTTT
CAGKTGNNSPLHF
>.|TRBD1|TRBV5-1|TRBJ2-3
TGCGCCAGCAGCTTGGGAGACAGGGGAGATACGCAGTATTTT
CASSLGDRGDTQYF
>.|TRBD1|TRBV2|TRBJ1-2
TGTGCCACCTTAAAACCCGGGACAGGGGACTTTGGCTACACCTTC
CATLKPGTGDFGYTF
>few|.|TRBV7-8|TRBJ1-5
TGTGCCAGCAGCCCTGAGGGGGGGCAACAGCCCCAGCATTTT
CASSPEGGQQPQHF